This T cell receptor (beta chain) was captured in a study of blood T cell repertoires in COVID-19. Overall study: COVID-19 samples, acute and convalescent, were from the United States, Italy and Spain. The cDNA or gDNA used as material had been derived from T cells, B-cell-depleted T cells, or PBMCs.

Source study methods: Researchers report that nucleated cell counts were estimated from reference gene primer amplification. The data were produced by immunoSEQ multiplex PCR, yet TCRdb's version contains in-frame clones alone and is incomplete. V and J calls and clone size come straight from that table; D and trimming were deduced from the DNA. Here the sample spans around 60,000 clones, approximately 90% being singletons. Sequencing used peripheral blood. The sequence was obtained from a human donor in a cohort sampled during active COVID-19.

CDR3 in DNA: TGTGCCAGCAGCTTATTAGCGGGAGGAGCCTACGAGCAGTACTTC. Its protein is CASSLLAGGAYEQYF. The chain uses TRBV5-4 and TRBJ2-7; 10 nucleotides agree with TRBD2. J lost 2 bases, V lost 2 bases, and 4 bases had no gene match. This CDR3 region has 15 residues. Per germline, CDR1 SGHNT and CDR2 YYREEE (reference sequence). The full variable domain, completed using reference TRBV5-4 and TRBJ2-7, is ETGVTQSPTHLIKTRGQQVTLRCSSQSGHNTVSWYQQALGQGPQFIFQYYREEENGRGNFPPRFSGLQFPNYSSELNVNALELDDSALYLCASSLLAGGAYEQYFGPGTRLTVT.